The entry below gives a single TCR beta chain sequence along with its context. This clonotype was counted between two and nine times. Its antigen is unknown. The sample holds no much larger clone one base away, and base qualities are not on file. The data originate from a study of T cells in Graves' hyperthyroidism and ophthalmopathy (dated by TCRdb to between 2019 and 2020). About the full investigation: Peripheral blood samples were taken at initial diagnosis, before any treatment was given. To identify TCR V-J signatures that set the groups apart, the researchers used a discovery cohort of 100 patients, made up of 43 with Graves' ophthalmopathy and 57 with stable Graves' hyperthyroidism. Prospective prediction of ophthalmopathy was tested in an independent validation cohort of some 20 hyperthyroidism patients and 15 to 17 patients who later progressed to ophthalmopathy. The roughly 94 discovery patients were randomly divided into training and test sets at a 7:3 ratio. Thyroid tissue and blood T-cell repertoires from six Graves' hyperthyroidism patients were also compared in the study. Following sampling, methimazole starting at 30 mg daily was given to hyperthyroidism patients, and high-dose intravenous methylprednisolone was given to ophthalmopathy patients. According to the paper, TCR Vbeta CDR3 sequencing was carried out on 135 peripheral blood samples, which came from 40 to 45 ophthalmopathy, some 73 hyperthyroidism and approximately 17 progressor patients. What the study reported, not specific to this receptor: In validation, the model predicted progression to ophthalmopathy a median of roughly 6.1 months before onset, with about 67% sensitivity and more than 72% specificity. Ophthalmopathy was separated from stable hyperthyroidism by a 13 V-J signature model, with 85% to 90% sensitivity and about 84% specificity obtained in cross-validation and 80%/75% obtained in testing. Most expanded thyroid clonotypes (frequency above 0.001) were also detected in blood, a finding suggesting that blood repertoires may reflect thyroid immune responses. Sample size was not statistically predetermined, and investigators were not blinded to group allocation.

The TCR beta CDR3 regions were amplified from the RNA transcripts. A first-round RT-PCR of the TCR CDR3 used the HTBI primer set with the Qiagen OneStep RT-PCR kit. A second multiplex PCR round built the libraries, followed by size selection and purification. Sequencing of the libraries was done on an Illumina HiSeq2000 using paired-end 100 bp reads. As for how the authors treated the data: SOAPnuke was used to process the raw data, removing reads that contained adapters or uncalled bases, had a mean Phred below 15, or lacked an exact match to the constant primer or identifier. COPE v1.2.5 was used to merge the high-quality paired reads, and each unique nucleotide sequence was defined as a clonotype. MiTCR v1.1 was used to align clonotypes to the IMGT TRBV, TRBD and TRBJ reference segments. Analysis was restricted to V-J combinations with a frequency above 0.0001, which covered 99.2% of repertoires. The TCS score was defined as F50 (clonal expansion) divided by E x V (chaos), with BLOSUM62-based TCRdist calculated between CDR3 peptides within each V-J. Welch's t-statistics and random forest reduced roughly 540 V-J features to roughly 13, which were used in a naive Bayes classifier (R e1071). TCRdb applied fastp at Q25 and MiXCR to the public reads, then kept only in-frame beta chains. Rows with a matching CDR3 protein are joined into one entry that keeps the most common DNA and genes. For this entry, the V and J calls and clone size follow TCRdb and not the study's own pipeline. Across this sample there are 300,000 or so distinct CDR3 sequences, with 16% seen only once. The top ten constitute approximately 35% of the sample.

Graves' hyperthyroidism was defined as stable when no progression to ophthalmopathy occurred over 18 months of follow-up. Hyperthyroidism patients were aged 18 to 65 years and newly diagnosed, with disease duration of less than 2 months. Exclusion was applied to patients with uncontrolled infections, other autoimmune diseases, pregnancy or lactation. Diagnoses were established on the basis of clinical symptoms, serum thyroxine and TRAb, thyroid ultrasound, and orbital computed tomography. PBMCs were isolated from about 9.1 ml of fresh peripheral blood by Ficoll-Paque density gradient centrifugation. Total RNA was extracted with Trizol reagent, and quality was checked on an Agilent 2100 Bioanalyzer. The receptor comes from a man in his thirties or forties with Graves' hyperthyroidism. The specimen sequenced was blood.

The CDR3 reads CASSLLLGGTGELFF. The sequence in DNA is TGTGCCAGCAGCCTACTTCTAGGTGGCACCGGGGAGCTGTTTTTT. The chain uses TRBV3-1 and TRBJ2-2, with no confidently assigned D gene. The germline V gene encodes CDR1 LGHDT and CDR2 YNNKEL (reference sequence). The CDR3 measures 15 amino acids from cysteine to phenylalanine. The entry retains the CDR3 DNA only, 45 bases that are in frame from base 1. V sheds 4 bases and J sheds 4 bases, leaving 13 bases between their ends.